The 30 T cell receptor beta chains presented below share a single source sample, sequenced in a study of T cells in Graves' hyperthyroidism and ophthalmopathy. RNA transcripts were the template for amplifying TCR beta CDR3 regions. Researchers ran a first-round RT-PCR on the TCR CDR3 using the HTBI primer set. TCRdb passed the multiplex PCR reads through MiXCR, listing each CDR3 protein once. Found here are nearly 750,000 distinct CDR3 sequences, approximately 40% of them singletons; the top ten hold less than 40%. Sequenced: blood. The receptors here all came from a woman between 35 and 50 years old with Graves' hyperthyroidism.

This clonotype was seen more than once but under ten times. This chain connects TRBV7-9 to TRBJ2-7; 7 bases fit TRBD1. Per germline, CDR1 SEHNR and CDR2 FQNEAQ (reference sequence). Germline trimming cut 4 bases from V and 2 bases from J; bases unmatched to any gene: 5. The CDR3 is made up of 14 amino acids. Written as DNA, the CDR3 is TGTGCCAGCAGCTCCGCCGGGACAGCCTACGAGCAGTACTTC. Translating it yields CASSSAGTAYEQYF.

This clonotype was recorded a few times. This chain uses TRBV12-3 or TRBV12-4 with TRBJ1-2, with 11 bases lining up with TRBD1. The V gene end was trimmed by 4 bases and the J gene end by 3 bases; junction bases not matched to a gene: 7. The CDR3 is 16 residues long. In DNA, the CDR3 is TGTGCCAGCAGTTCTCGGACAGGGGGCTTGGACTATGGCTACACCTTC. Its translation is CASSSRTGGLDYGYTF.

About this clonotype itself: A much bigger clone sits one base away, suggesting this may be a read error. The chain links TRBV13 to TRBJ2-5; D assignment may be TRBD1 or TRBD2 (5 bases each). The CDR3 runs to 13 residues. The germline gives CDR1 PRHDT, CDR2 FYEKMQ (reference sequence). V lost 5 bases and J lost 6, with 13 bases in between. The CDR3 loop reads CASSEGPQQTQYF. Written as DNA, the CDR3 is TGTGCCAGCAGCGAGGGACCGCAACAGACCCAGTACTTC. The whole variable domain, remainder taken from reference TRBV13 and TRBJ2-5, is AAGVIQSPRHLIKEKRETATLKCYPIPRHDTVYWYQQGPGQDPQFLISFYEKMQSDKGSIPDRFSAQQFSDYHSELNMSSLELGDSALYFCASSEGPQQTQYFGPGTRLLVL.

In the case of this clonotype: A much larger clonotype is one base distant, so this may be a read error. The chain employs TRBV10-3 and TRBJ2-2; 8 bases map to TRBD1. V lost 4 bases and J lost 1; bases outside the gene matches: 2. The CDR3 spans 15 residues. Germline assignment: CDR1 ENHRY and CDR2 SYGVKD. CDR3 region: CAISGGTGNTGELFF. The CDR3, as DNA: TGTGCCATCAGTGGGGGGACAGGGAACACCGGGGAGCTGTTTTTT.

This chain joins TRBV12-5 and TRBJ1-4; D gene unclear. CDR3 length: 16 residues. Germline V gene sequence: CDR1 LGHNT, CDR2 FRNRAP. V was trimmed by 3 bases and J by 2 bases, leaving 13 bases between them. CDR3 DNA: TGTGCTAGTGGTTTTCAAGTAAAATCGACTAATGAAAAACTGTTTTTT. Protein: CASGFQVKSTNEKLFF.

This clonotype was observed a handful of times. The rearrangement links TRBV13 to TRBJ2-7; TRBD2 is a possible D gene (5 bases). The CDR3 totals 15 residues. Trimming pared 5 bases from V and 2 bases from J, leaving 16 bases between. Per germline, CDR1 PRHDT and CDR2 FYEKMQ (reference sequence). The CDR3 loop reads CASSRDPTATYEQYF. Here the CDR3 DNA reads TGTGCCAGCAGCCGGGATCCCACGGCAACCTACGAGCAGTACTTC.

This clonotype was detected ten times or more. This chain connects TRBV12-3 or TRBV12-4 to TRBJ1-1; unclear D gene. This CDR3 region has 13 residues. Trimming cost V 4 bases and J 3 bases, with 9 bases left between them. The CDR3 here is CASSSQADTEAFF. CDR3 nucleotides: TGTGCCAGCAGTTCTCAGGCAGACACTGAAGCTTTCTTT.

This clonotype came up once. The V and J genes are TRBV5-1 and TRBJ2-7; the match to TRBD2 covers 7 bases. Per the germline V gene, CDR1 is SGHRS and CDR2 is YFSETQ. This CDR3 comprises 14 residues. Trimming removed 0 bases from V and 3 bases from J; junction bases left unmatched: 3. CDR3 in amino acids: CASSLGTSDYEQYF. DNA of the CDR3: TGCGCCAGCAGCTTGGGGACTAGTGACTACGAGCAGTACTTC.

The table lists this clonotype with a few counts. This chain joins TRBV20-1 and TRBJ1-1; TRBD1 aligns across 7 bases. Per germline, CDR1 DFQATT and CDR2 SNEGSKA (reference sequence). CDR3 length: 14 amino acids. Trimming at V came to 3 bases and at J to 6 bases, leaving 10 bases not matched to a gene. CDR3 coding DNA: TGCAGTGCTAGCGGGGGACAGCGTGGCTCTGAAGCTTTCTTT. Translated: CSASGGQRGSEAFF.

The V call is TRBV5-4, the J call TRBJ1-5; possibly TRBD1 for D (6 bases). Germline loops: CDR1 SGHNT, CDR2 YYREEE (reference sequence). Trimming removed 3 bases at V and 2 bases at J, with 18 bases between. This CDR3 has 17 residues. CDR3 sequence: CASSYGLAGAGNQPQHF. CDR3 bases: TGTGCCAGCAGCTATGGACTAGCGGGGGCAGGCAATCAGCCCCAGCATTTT.

This clonotype showed up just once. With a much larger clone just one base away, this may be a read error. This rearrangement joins TRBV12-3 or TRBV12-4 to TRBJ1-5; 8 bases align to TRBD1. The CDR3 contains 13 residues. The CDR3 loop reads CASSGQGQQPRHF. CDR3 nucleotides: TGTGCCAGCAGTGGACAGGGCCAACAGCCCCGGCATTTT.

The J gene is TRBJ1-3, the V gene TRBV13; unclear D gene. The germline V gene has CDR1 PRHDT and CDR2 FYEKMQ (reference sequence). V was trimmed by 4 bases and J by 0 bases, leaving 10 bases between them. The CDR3 extends over 15 amino acids. The CDR3 coding sequence is TGTGCCAGCAGCTCCCCCCTAAGCTCTGGAAACACCATATATTTT. Protein product: CASSSPLSSGNTIYF.

In its sample, this clonotype was seen a few times. The chain carries TRBV5-1 and TRBJ2-5; D ambiguous. CDR3 size: 15 residues. The germline V gene encodes CDR1 SGHRS and CDR2 YFSETQ. The ends were cut back, 1 base at V and 5 bases at J, with 15 bases in the middle. CDR3 sequence (DNA): TGCGCCAGCAGCTTGTCTAAGCCCGTTTTGGAGACCCAGTACTTC. Its translation: CASSLSKPVLETQYF.

The chain recombines TRBV10-3 with TRBJ1-5; TRBD1 is a possible D gene (5 bases). The CDR3 spans 14 residues. V was trimmed by 5 bases and J by 3 bases, leaving 11 bases between them. The germline gives CDR1 ENHRY, CDR2 SYGVKD. DNA of the CDR3: TGTGCCATCAGTTCCGAGGGGAACAATCAGCCCCAGCATTTT. As protein: CAISSEGNNQPQHF.

In this sample, this clonotype turned up many times. The CDR3 is CASSPGQGHEQYF. CDR3 DNA sequence: TGCGCCAGCAGCCCTGGACAGGGCCACGAGCAGTACTTC. This chain uses TRBV4-3 with TRBJ2-7; 8 bases align to TRBD1. V gave up 4 bases and J gave up 5 bases; unmatched junction bases: 4. Germline loops: CDR1 LGHNA, CDR2 YSLEER. The CDR3 loop spans 13 amino acids.

In the case of this clonotype: Mismatch with germline at one junction end may stem from a read error. The chain recombines TRBV10-3 with TRBJ2-7; TRBD1 is a possible D gene (6 bases). This CDR3 contains 16 residues. The germline CDR1 and CDR2 sequences are ENHRY and SYGVKD. The CDR3 DNA reads TGTGCCAGCAGTTGGGACACCCTTTCGCTTGTCTACGAGCAGTACTTC. It specifies CASSWDTLSLVYEQYF.

The chain joins TRBV7-9 to TRBJ2-7; possible D gene TRBD1, 5 bases. The CDR3 has 14 amino acids. Per the germline V gene, CDR1 is SEHNR and CDR2 is FQNEAQ (reference sequence). V dropped 6 bases and J dropped 1 base, with 13 bases sitting between them. For the CDR3, the DNA is TGTGCCAGCAGGAGGTGGGCAGGGTCCTACGAGCAGTACTTC. Its translation is CASRRWAGSYEQYF.

This clonotype has a count of ten or more. This sequence joins TRBV2 and TRBJ2-2; the D gene is possibly TRBD2 (6 bases). There are 15 residues in the CDR3. With 5 bases removed from V and 4 bases from J, the gap between germline ends came to 14 bases. The germline V gene has CDR1 SNHLY and CDR2 FYNNEI. For the CDR3, the DNA is TGTGCCAGCAGTATCGGAGGGTCGGGCACCGGGGAGCTGTTTTTT. Protein sequence: CASSIGGSGTGELFF.

Only a few counts were recorded for this clonotype. The genes are TRBV14 and TRBJ2-7; possible D gene TRBD1, 5 bases. With 3 bases removed from V and 0 bases from J, the gap between germline ends came to 15 bases. This CDR3 has 16 residues. The germline V gene has CDR1 SGHDN and CDR2 FVKESK. The CDR3 DNA reads as TGTGCCAGCAGCCAGTATCCCAGGGTTCCCTCCTACGAGCAGTACTTC. Its translation is CASSQYPRVPSYEQYF.

This clonotype was observed a single time. The germline gene is not matched at one end of the junction; a read error may be the cause. This chain joins TRBV19 and TRBJ1-1; D gene ambiguous. CDR3 length: 12 amino acids. Germline CDR1 LNHDA, CDR2 SQIVND (reference sequence). The CDR3 protein is CAGSSTGAEAFF. CDR3 DNA: TGTGCCGGTAGTAGCACCGGGGCTGAAGCTTTCTTT.

This clonotype was observed a handful of times. The CDR3 DNA sequence: TGCAGTGCTGGGATCGTGACAGGGGGAGGCTCACCCCTCCACTTT. Its protein product is CSAGIVTGGGSPLHF. This chain links TRBV20-1 with TRBJ1-6; TRBD1 matches at 9 bases. The J segment lost 10 bases and the V segment lost 5 bases, leaving 12 bases of the junction unmatched. The germline CDR1 and CDR2 sequences are DFQATT and SNEGSKA (reference sequence). The CDR3 loop spans 15 amino acids.

This clonotype came up a few times. The V call is TRBV7-2, the J call TRBJ1-2, with D uncertain. The germline V gene encodes CDR1 SGHTA and CDR2 FQGNSA. This CDR3 is built from 16 residues. The ends were cut back, 5 bases at V and 0 bases at J, with 16 bases in the middle. CDR3 protein: CASSPTDGPPNYGYTF. The CDR3 bases are TGTGCCAGCAGCCCAACGGACGGACCCCCTAACTATGGCTACACCTTC.

This clonotype was picked up a small number of times. The rearrangement uses TRBV4-3 and TRBJ1-1; the D gene is possibly TRBD1 (5 bases). Germline V gives CDR1 LGHNA, CDR2 YSLEER. V was shortened by 1 base and J by 3 bases, with 9 bases between the two germline ends. The CDR3 has 14 amino acids. The CDR3 sequence is CASSQVEGDTEAFF. CDR3 bases: TGCGCCAGCAGCCAAGTTGAAGGGGACACTGAAGCTTTCTTT.

CDR3 loop: CAVALGGGDYEQYF. Here the CDR3 DNA reads TGTGCCGTCGCTCTGGGGGGGGGAGACTACGAGCAGTACTTC. The chain combines TRBV10-3 with TRBJ2-7; TRBD2 matches 7 bases. V was clipped by 11 bases and J by 3 bases; unmatched bases: 13. From germline, CDR1 is ENHRY and CDR2 SYGVKD. This CDR3 contains 14 residues.

Many counts were recorded for this clonotype. This chain links TRBV10-3 with TRBJ1-1, with a weak D call TRBD1 (5 bases). Trimming pared 3 bases from V and 1 base from J, leaving 6 bases between. Germline CDR1 ENHRY, CDR2 SYGVKD. The CDR3 contains 13 residues. CDR3 sequence: CAISEQENTEAFF. In DNA, the CDR3 is TGTGCCATCAGTGAACAGGAGAACACTGAAGCTTTCTTT.

V is TRBV10-3 and J is TRBJ1-5; D may be TRBD1 (6 bases). This CDR3 is built from 18 residues. Germline assignment: CDR1 ENHRY and CDR2 SYGVKD. The ends were cut back, 0 bases at V and 2 bases at J, with 17 bases in the middle. CDR3 residues: CAISESGGTRKGNQPQHF. The DNA for the CDR3 is TGTGCCATCAGTGAGTCGGGTGGGACAAGGAAGGGCAATCAGCCCCAGCATTTT.

This sequence joins TRBV27 and TRBJ2-7, with 7 nucleotides matching TRBD1. J lost 6 bases, V lost 5 bases, and 10 bases had no gene match. Germline V CDR1 and CDR2: MNHEY, SMNVEV (reference sequence). This CDR3 region has 14 residues. This chain's CDR3 is CASSPRQGMGEQYF. The CDR3 region has the DNA TGTGCCAGCAGTCCACGACAGGGAATGGGCGAGCAGTACTTC.

The chain employs TRBV25-1 and TRBJ2-5; 9 bases align to TRBD2. The CDR3 is 17 residues long. Germline V gene sequence: CDR1 MGHDK, CDR2 SYGVNS. V shed 6 bases, J shed 5 bases, and the junction held 16 bases outside the gene matches. In DNA form, the CDR3 reads TGTGCCAGCAGCTACCAGTGGGCGGGAGGGCCGGGGGAGACCCAGTACTTC. Protein sequence: CASSYQWAGGPGETQYF.

To note about this clonotype: An end of the junction differs from the germline gene, which may be a read error. The chain carries TRBV4-1 and TRBJ2-7; perhaps TRBD1 as D (5 bases). Germline V gene sequence: CDR1 MGHRA, CDR2 YSYEKL. This CDR3 region has 16 residues. The CDR3 coding sequence is TGTGCCAGCAGCTACCGTTTTCTGGGGCCAGCCTACGAGCAGTACTTC. The encoded protein is CASSYRFLGPAYEQYF.

The J gene is TRBJ2-7, the V gene TRBV6-5; a possible D gene is TRBD2 (6 bases). There are 13 residues in the CDR3. The germline CDR1 and CDR2 sequences are MNHEY and SVGAGI. V lost 5 bases, J lost 6 bases, and 14 bases lay in between. CDR3 sequence (DNA): TGTGCCAGCAGTCCCCGGTTCGGGGGCGAGCAGTACTTC. Its translation is CASSPRFGGEQYF.